The 19 T cell receptor beta chains reported below all come from one sample, sequenced in a study of PD-1 blockade in mismatch repair-deficient tumors. Here immunoSEQ multiplex PCR was the method, and the copy in TCRdb shows in-frame clones only, minus some. The table includes about 84,000 clones, over 70% detected once. The sample here was peripheral blood, taken 12 weeks after starting pembrolizumab. The receptors stem from an adult with mismatch repair-deficient cancer.

The table lists this clone with a few counts. The J gene is TRBJ2-7, the V gene TRBV7-9; D remains ambiguous. The V gene lost 5 bases and the J gene lost 0 bases, with 14 bases spanning the gap. From germline, CDR1 is SEHNR and CDR2 FQNEAQ (reference sequence). The length of the CDR3 is 15 residues. The CDR3, as DNA: TGTGCCAGCAGCACAAGGAGCCCATACTCCTACGAGCAGTACTTC. Protein sequence: CASSTRSPYSYEQYF.

This clone turned up a few times. The chain combines TRBV6-1 with TRBJ2-7; no clear D. This CDR3 region has 13 residues. The V and J ends lost 8 bases and 1 base respectively, with 12 bases between them. The germline CDR1 and CDR2 sequences are MNHNS and SASEGT. The DNA of the CDR3 is TGTGCCAGCGTTGACCGATGGTCCTACGAGCAGTACTTC. Translating it yields CASVDRWSYEQYF.

For the CDR3, the DNA is TGTGCCAGCAGCTCCGGGACCCACTCGGGTGAGCAGTTCTTC. The encoded protein is CASSSGTHSGEQFF. The chain combines TRBV7-6 with TRBJ2-1, with D tentatively TRBD1 or TRBD2 (5 bases each). This CDR3 is built from 14 residues. The V end lost 4 bases, the J end lost 9 bases, and 16 bases lay between the germline ends. Germline-derived CDR1 and CDR2 are SGHVS and FNYEAQ.

V gene TRBV19 combines with J gene TRBJ2-1; 7 bases fit TRBD1. J was trimmed by 6 bases and V by 1 base; bases with no gene match: 12. The CDR3 is 17 amino acids. Looked up from germline, CDR1 is LNHDA and CDR2 is SQIVND (reference sequence). CDR3 sequence: CASSIGPDRAVPNEQFF. CDR3 nucleotide sequence: TGTGCCAGTAGTATAGGCCCCGACAGGGCCGTCCCCAATGAGCAGTTCTTC.

This chain links TRBV7-2 with TRBJ2-7; 8 bases are a match to TRBD1. The V and J ends lost 6 bases and 6 bases, in that order; junction bases with no gene match: 7. Germline CDR1 and CDR2: SGHTA and FQGNSA. The length of the CDR3 is 13 residues. The CDR3 protein is CASSRTGLGEQYF. The CDR3 DNA reads TGTGCCAGCAGTCGGACAGGGTTGGGCGAGCAGTACTTC.

The V and J genes are TRBV5-6 and TRBJ1-1; D remains unclear. This CDR3 is 14 amino acids long. Germline CDR1 and CDR2: SGHDT and YYEEEE. V lost 1 base to trimming and J lost 2 bases, with 9 bases between them. The CDR3 here is CASSLSPANTEAFF. CDR3 coding DNA: TGTGCCAGCAGCTTGAGCCCAGCTAACACTGAAGCTTTCTTT.

This clone was seen only a few times. The V and J genes are TRBV7-6 and TRBJ2-7, with 7 bases identical to TRBD1. The CDR3 has 14 amino acids. Germline CDR1 and CDR2: SGHVS and FNYEAQ. The V gene end was trimmed by 0 bases and the J gene end by 3 bases; junction bases not matched to a gene: 2. Written as DNA, the CDR3 is TGTGCCAGCAGCTTAGCCCACAGGGGCTACGAGCAGTACTTC. Amino acids: CASSLAHRGYEQYF.

The chain employs TRBV5-6 and TRBJ1-3; D remains unclear. CDR3 length equals 16 residues. Germline values: CDR1 SGHDT, CDR2 YYEEEE. Trimming removed 1 base from V and 0 bases from J, with 11 bases in between. For the CDR3, the DNA is TGTGCCAGCAGCTTGAGCTCAAAAGGCTCTGGAAACACCATATATTTT. The encoded protein is CASSLSSKGSGNTIYF. Combining the CDR3 with reference TRBV5-6 and TRBJ1-3 gives the whole variable domain DAGVTQSPTHLIKTRGQQVTLRCSPKSGHDTVSWYQQALGQGPQFIFQYYEEEERQRGNFPDRFSGHQFPNYSSELNVNALLLGDSALYLCASSLSSKGSGNTIYFGEGSWLTVV.

V and J are TRBV10-3 and TRBJ2-1; maybe TRBD2 (5 bases). Trimming left V 0 bases short and J 0 bases short, with 12 bases between. The CDR3 has 17 residues. Germline CDR1 ENHRY, CDR2 SYGVKD. CDR3 nucleotides: TGTGCCATCAGTGAGTCGGGCGGGCACAGCTCCTACAATGAGCAGTTCTTC. Its protein product is CAISESGGHSSYNEQFF.

The V call is TRBV7-2, the J call TRBJ2-1; the match to TRBD2 covers 11 bases. This CDR3 comprises 14 residues. The junction had 8 bases not matched to a gene; V was cut back by 6 bases and J by 10 bases. CDR1 and CDR2 from the germline V gene are SGHTA and FQGNSA. CDR3 sequence reads: CASRGLAAAGEQFF. Here the CDR3 DNA reads TGTGCCAGCAGGGGACTAGCGGCGGCCGGGGAGCAGTTCTTC.

The chain uses TRBV27 and TRBJ2-7, with TRBD1 matching 9 bases. Germline values: CDR1 MNHEY, CDR2 SMNVEV (reference sequence). The CDR3 spans 15 residues. With 3 bases clipped from V and 4 bases from J, the junction kept 7 bases outside the gene matches. The CDR3 here is CASSFSTGTGYEQYF. The DNA of the CDR3 is TGTGCCAGCAGTTTTTCCACCGGGACAGGGTACGAGCAGTACTTC.

This chain links TRBV19 with TRBJ1-5; 9 bases map to TRBD1. The CDR3 length is 18 residues. V dropped 1 base and J dropped 1; count of bases not matched to a gene: 8. The germline V gene encodes CDR1 LNHDA and CDR2 SQIVND (reference sequence). The DNA for the CDR3 is TGTGCCAGTAGTATAGGGGGAACAGGGGGCTGGAGCAATCAGCCCCAGCATTTT. Protein product: CASSIGGTGGWSNQPQHF.

This CDR3 reads CASSYKGDTQYF. The CDR3 coding sequence is TGTGCCAGCAGTTATAAGGGAGATACGCAGTATTTT. The rearrangement uses TRBV6-5 and TRBJ2-3; D call uncertain. From germline, CDR1 is MNHEY and CDR2 SVGAGI. Between the trimmed V and J ends, which lost 3 bases and 5 bases, there was a span of 6 bases. This CDR3 spans 12 amino acids.

The chain uses TRBV28 and TRBJ2-3; D possibly corresponds to TRBD2 (6 bases). The CDR3 loop spans 17 amino acids. Germline CDR1 and CDR2: MDHEN and SYDVKM. V gave up 6 bases and J gave up 6 bases, with 25 bases separating them. The CDR3 region is CASSPPSTSSLVDTQYF. The CDR3 coding sequence is TGTGCCAGCAGCCCCCCTTCGACTAGTTCCCTTGTGGATACGCAGTATTTT.

The chain uses TRBV9 and TRBJ2-7; D may be TRBD2 (5 bases). Germline V gene data show CDR1 as SGDLS and CDR2 as YYNGEE. V was cut by 4 bases and J by 2 bases, with 13 bases left in between. The length of the CDR3 is 14 residues. The chain's CDR3 is CASSLGSGTYEQYF. CDR3 DNA sequence: TGTGCCAGCAGCCTGGGGAGCGGTACCTACGAGCAGTACTTC.

The chain combines TRBV14 with TRBJ1-1; no definite D call. CDR1 is SGHDN and CDR2 is FVKESK in the germline V gene. This CDR3 is 14 amino acids long. V lost 1 base to trimming and J lost 1 base, with 7 bases between them. CDR3 in amino acids: CASSQVPENTEAFF. CDR3 nucleotides: TGTGCCAGCAGCCAAGTCCCCGAGAACACTGAAGCTTTCTTT.

The chain combines TRBV7-8 with TRBJ1-2; D might be TRBD1 (5 bases). Trimming removed 5 bases at V and 2 bases at J, with 9 bases between. The germline V gene has CDR1 SGHVS and CDR2 FQNEAQ. CDR3 length equals 13 residues. CDR3 DNA: TGTGCCAGCAGCCGTGACAGAAACTATGGCTACACCTTC. Translating gives CASSRDRNYGYTF.

The gene calls are TRBV9 and TRBJ2-2; perhaps TRBD2 as D (6 bases). V was shortened by 6 bases and J by 3 bases, with 15 bases between the two germline ends. The CDR3 is 15 residues long. Germline CDR1 SGDLS, CDR2 YYNGEE. The CDR3 region is CASTAGRRDTGELFF. CDR3 sequence (DNA): TGTGCCAGCACCGCCGGGAGACGGGACACCGGGGAGCTGTTTTTT.

This chain connects TRBV7-8 to TRBJ2-1, with D maybe TRBD2 (5 bases). V lost 2 bases and J 0 bases, leaving 17 bases between the germline ends. Germline-derived CDR1 and CDR2 are SGHVS and FQNEAQ. The CDR3 spans 18 residues. For the CDR3, the DNA is TGTGCCAGCAGCTTATATCGCGGGTTACTGATCTCCTACAATGAGCAGTTCTTC. Its protein is CASSLYRGLLISYNEQFF.